Below, 24 T cell receptor beta chains from the same sample are listed, as sequenced in a study of blood T cell repertoires in COVID-19 (dated by TCRdb to 2020 to 2021). The protocol used for the library was the immunoSEQ multiplex PCR assay. The table was pulled from immuneACCESS by TCRdb, which kept in-frame rearrangements only. Such tables lose some clones; where checked, under half of the loss comes from unresolved V genes, and the rest has no known cause. Across this sample there are 250,000 to 350,000 clones, with about 89% seen only once. The ten largest clones take up around 12% of the sample. Source material: peripheral blood. The source is a woman in her fifties or sixties with acute or convalescent COVID-19.

Worth noting for this clone: Other DNA sequences in this sample translate to the same CDR3. The chain combines TRBV7-2 with TRBJ2-6; tentative D call: TRBD2 (6 bases). Germline V lookup: CDR1 SGHTA, CDR2 FQGNSA. CDR3 length equals 15 residues. The V and J ends lost 3 bases and 1 base respectively, with 7 bases between them. The CDR3 region is CASSLGGSGANVLTF. CDR3 in DNA: TGTGCCAGCAGCTTGGGGGGATCTGGGGCCAACGTCCTGACTTTC.

This rearrangement joins TRBV29-1 to TRBJ2-5; 7 nucleotides match TRBD1. Germline CDR1 reads SQVTM; CDR2 reads ANQGSEA. V lost 6 bases, J lost 5 bases, and 6 bases stayed unmatched. The CDR3 has 12 residues. CDR3 loop: CSVGRQGETQYF. Written as DNA, the CDR3 is TGCAGCGTGGGTCGACAGGGTGAGACCCAGTACTTC.

In its sample, this clone was seen many times. The chain combines TRBV15 with TRBJ2-1, with 9 positions matching TRBD1. V shed 3 bases, J shed 7 bases, and the junction held 7 bases outside the gene matches. This CDR3 is built from 15 residues. Germline values: CDR1 LNHNV, CDR2 YYDKDF (reference sequence). CDR3 amino acids: CATSSPGTGLNEQFF. In DNA form, the CDR3 reads TGTGCCACCAGCAGCCCCGGGACAGGGTTGAATGAGCAGTTCTTC.

This clone was seen just once. V gene TRBV4-3 combines with J gene TRBJ2-1, with 7 bases lining up with TRBD1. The ends lost 0 bases at V and 2 bases at J; junction bases unmatched: 7. The germline V gene has CDR1 LGHNA and CDR2 YSLEER. This CDR3 is built from 17 residues. CDR3 DNA: TGCGCCAGCAGCCAAGATCGTAGAGGGGGCGCCTACAATGAGCAGTTCTTC. This translates into CASSQDRRGGAYNEQFF.

This clone was seen only once. This chain uses TRBV29-1 with TRBJ2-3; 9 positions agree with TRBD1. This CDR3 is 14 amino acids long. V shed 5 bases and J 2 bases; nucleotides not matched to a gene: 5. CDR1 and CDR2 from the germline V gene are SQVTM and ANQGSEA. The CDR3 DNA sequence: TGCAGCGTTCGGGACAGGGTGATCACAGATACGCAGTATTTT. Protein product: CSVRDRVITDTQYF.

The table lists this clone with a count of one. This rearrangement joins TRBV11-2 to TRBJ1-1, with D hard to call. Trimming removed 2 bases from V and 3 bases from J, with 4 bases in between. Germline V gene lookup returns CDR1 SGHAT and CDR2 FQNNGV. This CDR3 has 12 amino acids. For the CDR3, the DNA is TGTGCCAGCAGCTTATCGTACACTGAAGCTTTCTTT. Its translation is CASSLSYTEAFF.

The gene calls are TRBV23-1 and TRBJ1-2; no firm D call. TRBV23-1 is recorded as an ORF, its role being uncertain. This CDR3 comprises 13 residues. With 2 bases removed from V and 8 bases from J, the gap between germline ends came to 12 bases. CDR3: CASSQRSLRGYTF. CDR3 DNA sequence: TGCGCCAGCAGTCAACGGTCACTACGCGGCTACACCTTC.

This chain links TRBV5-1 with TRBJ2-7; D unclear. The V end lost 0 bases, the J end lost 0 bases, and 13 bases lay between the germline ends. Germline V gives CDR1 SGHRS, CDR2 YFSETQ. The CDR3 runs to 16 residues. The DNA of the CDR3 is TGCGCCAGCAGCTTGGAGATTCAGGTTAGCTCCTACGAGCAGTACTTC. This sequence encodes CASSLEIQVSSYEQYF.

The chain is built from TRBV7-9 and TRBJ2-7; TRBD2 agrees at 10 bases. Per germline, CDR1 SEHNR and CDR2 FQNEAQ (reference sequence). The J segment lost 4 bases and the V segment lost 5 bases, leaving 2 bases of the junction unmatched. The CDR3 has 13 residues. The CDR3 region has the DNA TGTGCCAGCAGCGGAGCGGGAGGGTACGAGCAGTACTTC. Amino acid sequence: CASSGAGGYEQYF.

This rearrangement joins TRBV29-1 to TRBJ1-2; a weak D match, TRBD1 (5 bases). The CDR3 runs to 13 residues. Germline values: CDR1 SQVTM, CDR2 ANQGSEA. V was trimmed by 6 bases and J by 4 bases, leaving 15 bases between them. CDR3 nucleotides: TGCAGCGTCAGGGTACAGGAGGGCTATGGCTACACCTTC. It specifies CSVRVQEGYGYTF.

This clone occurred once. V gene TRBV11-2 combines with J gene TRBJ2-5, with D tentatively TRBD1 (6 bases). Trimming left V 2 bases short and J 4 bases short, with 17 bases between. The germline V gene encodes CDR1 SGHAT and CDR2 FQNNGV. The CDR3 consists of 16 residues. CDR3 residues: CASSLLQYQGRETQYF. Here the CDR3 DNA reads TGTGCCAGCAGCTTACTCCAATATCAGGGGCGAGAGACCCAGTACTTC. The full variable domain, its missing parts supplied by reference TRBV11-2 and TRBJ2-5, is EAGVAQSPRYKIIEKRQSVAFWCNPISGHATLYWYQQILGQGPKLLIQFQNNGVVDDSQLPKDRFSAERLKGVDSTLKIQPAKLEDSAVYLCASSLLQYQGRETQYFGPGTRLLVL.

This sequence joins TRBV28 and TRBJ1-4, with TRBD1 identical over 9 bases. CDR3 length equals 15 residues. Germline V gene sequence: CDR1 MDHEN, CDR2 SYDVKM. Germline trimming cut 4 bases from V and 7 bases from J; bases unmatched to any gene: 7. This CDR3 is CASSSGTGWGEKLFF. CDR3 DNA sequence: TGTGCCAGCAGTTCCGGGACAGGGTGGGGTGAAAAACTGTTTTTT.

This chain joins TRBV5-1 and TRBJ1-4, with 9 bases identical to TRBD1. With 0 bases clipped from V and 6 bases from J, the junction kept 3 bases outside the gene matches. The CDR3 is 15 amino acids. Germline values: CDR1 SGHRS, CDR2 YFSETQ. CDR3 DNA: TGCGCCAGCAGCTTGGAACAGGGGGCTGATGAAAAACTGTTTTTT. Its translation: CASSLEQGADEKLFF.

This rearrangement joins TRBV27 to TRBJ2-3, with 11 bases that match TRBD1. The CDR3 has 18 amino acids. V gave up 6 bases and J gave up 0 bases; unmatched junction bases: 11. Germline CDR1 MNHEY, CDR2 SMNVEV (reference sequence). CDR3 region: CASSLGQGAMTSTDTQYF. The CDR3, as DNA: TGTGCCAGCAGCCTTGGACAGGGGGCAATGACTAGCACAGATACGCAGTATTTT.

V usage is TRBV27 and J usage is TRBJ1-2, with 7 bases identical to TRBD1. This CDR3 is built from 15 residues. The V segment lost 2 bases and the J segment 2 bases; nucleotides outside the gene matches: 5. Germline assignment: CDR1 MNHEY and CDR2 SMNVEV (reference sequence). This chain's CDR3 is CASSLRGQENYGYTF. The CDR3 nucleotides are TGTGCCAGCAGTTTAAGAGGACAGGAAAACTATGGCTACACCTTC.

This chain joins TRBV10-3 and TRBJ1-2; D is perhaps TRBD1 (5 bases). Germline V gene sequence: CDR1 ENHRY, CDR2 SYGVKD. V was shortened by 4 bases and J by 4 bases, with 7 bases between the two germline ends. CDR3 length: 12 residues. CDR3 in amino acids: CAISADSYGYTF. CDR3 in DNA: TGTGCCATCAGTGCCGACAGCTATGGCTACACCTTC.

V and J are TRBV28 and TRBJ2-4, with a weak D call TRBD1 (6 bases). V gave up 3 bases and J gave up 0 bases, with 12 bases separating them. In germline, CDR1 is MDHEN, CDR2 SYDVKM. This CDR3 comprises 16 residues. This CDR3 reads CASSLGQGQAKNIQYF. For the CDR3, the DNA is TGTGCCAGCAGTTTGGGGCAGGGACAAGCCAAAAACATTCAGTACTTC.

As to this clone: Other nucleotide sequences from this sample produce the same CDR3. This rearrangement joins TRBV27 to TRBJ1-3; D is undetermined. In germline, CDR1 is MNHEY, CDR2 SMNVEV (reference sequence). The CDR3 consists of 15 residues. Trimming shortened V by 0 bases and J by 0 bases, and 6 bases separated the two germline ends. The CDR3 loop reads CASSLSPSSGNTIYF. DNA for the CDR3: TGTGCCAGCAGTTTATCCCCCAGCTCTGGAAACACCATATATTTT.

For the CDR3, the DNA is TGTGCCTTCGAACCCTCCCAGGGGGCCTTCCAAAAACTGTTTTTT. Its protein is CAFEPSQGAFQKLFF. The chain combines TRBV30 with TRBJ1-4, with 8 bases identical to TRBD1. Germline values: CDR1 GTSNPN, CDR2 SVGIG (reference sequence). V lost 7 bases and J lost 9; bases outside the gene matches: 16. This CDR3 is 15 amino acids long.

The V gene is TRBV5-4, the J gene TRBJ2-7, with TRBD1 matching over 9 bases. The CDR3 length is 14 residues. Losses at the gene ends were 7 bases for V and 4 bases for J; bases not matched to a gene: 9. CDR1 is SGHNT, CDR2 YYREEE, per germline (reference sequence). The CDR3 sequence: CASSGMDRGYEQYF. The CDR3 nucleotides read TGTGCCAGCTCCGGAATGGACAGGGGTTACGAGCAGTACTTC.

The chain has TRBV10-3 and TRBJ2-1, with TRBD1 as a possible D gene (5 bases). V was cut by 2 bases and J by 8 bases, with 19 bases left in between. The CDR3 sequence is 16 residues long. The germline gives CDR1 ENHRY, CDR2 SYGVKD. This CDR3 is CAISEMQQGRGDEQFF. The CDR3 bases are TGTGCCATCAGTGAGATGCAGCAGGGTCGAGGCGATGAGCAGTTCTTC.

V usage is TRBV6-4 and J usage is TRBJ2-1; tentatively, D is TRBD1 (5 bases). Germline V gene sequence: CDR1 MRHNA, CDR2 SNTAGT. This CDR3 has 17 residues. The germline V and J ends were trimmed by 2 bases and 7 bases, with 21 bases remaining between them. The CDR3: CASSDGAGLGYSNEQFF. Written as DNA, the CDR3 is TGTGCCAGCAGTGACGGGGCAGGGTTGGGTTATTCGAATGAGCAGTTCTTC.

In DNA form, the CDR3 reads TGTGCCAGCAGCGTTACTAGCGAATCCTACGAGCAGTACTTC. Translating gives CASSVTSESYEQYF. The chain links TRBV9 to TRBJ2-7; 7 bases line up with TRBD2. The length of the CDR3 is 14 residues. Germline CDR1 and CDR2: SGDLS and YYNGEE. V dropped 2 bases and J dropped 1; count of bases not matched to a gene: 3.

The CDR3, as DNA: TGTGCCAGCAGTGAAGAAGGGCAGGGGAACACTGAAGCTTTCTTT. Its translation: CASSEEGQGNTEAFF. The chain recombines TRBV2 with TRBJ1-1; tentative D call: TRBD1 (5 bases). CDR1 and CDR2 (germline): SNHLY, FYNNEI. This CDR3 spans 15 amino acids. The V and J ends lost 1 base and 1 base respectively, with 10 bases between them. Drawing the rest from reference TRBV2 and TRBJ1-1, the complete variable domain is EPEVTQTPSHQVTQMGQEVILRCVPISNHLYFYWYRQILGQKVEFLVSFYNNEISEKSEIFDDQFSVERPDGSNFTLKIRSTKLEDSAMYFCASSEEGQGNTEAFFGQGTRLTVV.